These 13 T cell receptor beta chains originate from one sample sequenced in a study of blood T cell repertoires in COVID-19. Method: immunoSEQ multiplex PCR; TCRdb's copy keeps in-frame clones and lacks some. The repertoire includes a few hundred thousand clones, about 87% of them detected once, and approximately 8% sits in the top ten. The sequenced material came from peripheral blood. Receptor source: a woman between 50 and 59 years old who had recovered from COVID-19.

The chain uses TRBV6-5 and TRBJ2-7; 12 bases map to TRBD1. The trim removed 6 bases at V and 5 bases at J, leaving 2 bases unmatched. Germline V lookup: CDR1 MNHEY, CDR2 SVGAGI. The CDR3 length is 13 residues. DNA for the CDR3: TGTGCCAGCAGGGGGACAGGGGGCCACGAGCAGTACTTC. Translated: CASRGTGGHEQYF.

The rearrangement uses TRBV14 and TRBJ2-1; 11 nucleotides agree with TRBD2. The CDR3 extends over 16 amino acids. V was clipped by 0 bases and J by 8 bases; unmatched bases: 6. The V gene's germline CDR1 is SGHDN and CDR2 FVKESK. This CDR3 is CASSQDGSSGRYEQFF. The CDR3 region has the DNA TGTGCCAGCAGCCAAGATGGGTCTAGCGGGAGGTATGAGCAGTTCTTC. Variable domain in full (rest from reference TRBV14 and TRBJ2-1): EAGVTQFPSHSVIEKGQTVTLRCDPISGHDNLYWYRRVMGKEIKFLLHFVKESKQDESGMPNNRFLAERTGGTYSTLKVQPAELEDSGVYFCASSQDGSSGRYEQFFGPGTRLTVL.

This clone came up a few times. The V gene is TRBV15, the J gene TRBJ2-7; 8 bases are a match to TRBD2. The CDR3 sequence is 16 residues long. V lost 2 bases and J lost 6; bases outside the gene matches: 12. CDR1 LNHNV and CDR2 YYDKDF come from the germline V gene (reference sequence). The CDR3 loop is CATSRRDTSGGFEQYF. As DNA, the CDR3 is TGTGCCACCAGCAGAAGGGACACCAGCGGGGGTTTCGAGCAGTACTTC.

The chain links TRBV7-2 to TRBJ2-2; TRBD2 is a possible D gene (5 bases). CDR1 and CDR2 from the germline V gene are SGHTA and FQGNSA. This CDR3 region has 15 residues. V shed 4 bases and J shed 4 bases, with 13 bases lying between them. CDR3 loop: CASSSGEFVTGELFF. CDR3 sequence (DNA): TGTGCCAGCAGCTCTGGGGAGTTTGTCACCGGGGAGCTGTTTTTT. The full variable domain, with the rest looked up from reference TRBV7-2 and TRBJ2-2, is GAGVSQSPSNKVTEKGKDVELRCDPISGHTALYWYRQSLGQGLEFLIYFQGNSAPDKSGLPSDRFSAERTGGSVSTLTIQRTQQEDSAVYLCASSSGEFVTGELFFGEGSRLTVL.

This chain joins TRBV6-4 and TRBJ2-3, with a weak D call TRBD1 (5 bases). The CDR3 contains 14 residues. V was clipped by 2 bases and J by 2 bases, with 8 bases between them. Germline CDR1 reads MRHNA; CDR2 reads SNTAGT. CDR3 protein: CASSDKGLTDTQYF. CDR3 in DNA: TGTGCCAGCAGTGACAAGGGGCTCACAGATACGCAGTATTTT.

The V and J genes are TRBV11-1 and TRBJ2-7; D is perhaps TRBD1 (6 bases). CDR1 and CDR2 from the germline V gene are SGHAT and FQDESV (reference sequence). CDR3 length: 13 residues. V lost 6 bases and J lost 1, with 10 bases in between. The CDR3 sequence: CASSPDRSYEQYF. CDR3 DNA: TGTGCCAGCAGTCCTGACAGGTCCTACGAGCAGTACTTC.

The V call is TRBV28, the J call TRBJ2-2; 11 nucleotides align to TRBD2. CDR1 is MDHEN and CDR2 is SYDVKM in the germline V gene. The CDR3 has 17 residues. V was pared by 0 bases and J by 5 bases, with 5 bases of the junction left unmatched. The CDR3 loop reads CASSLWASGRYTGELFF. CDR3 bases: TGTGCCAGCAGTTTATGGGCTAGCGGGAGGTATACCGGGGAGCTGTTTTTT. Full variable domain (rest looked up from reference TRBV28 and TRBJ2-2): DVKVTQSSRYLVKRTGEKVFLECVQDMDHENMFWYRQDPGLGLRLIYFSYDVKMKEKGDIPEGYSVSREKKERFSLILESASTNQTSMYLCASSLWASGRYTGELFFGEGSRLTVL.

The V call is TRBV28, the J call TRBJ1-6; D is ambiguous. Trimming removed 6 bases at V and 7 bases at J, with 13 bases between. Germline lookup yields CDR1 MDHEN and CDR2 SYDVKM. This CDR3 is built from 14 residues. The CDR3 loop is CASRLTLSNSPLHF. The CDR3 DNA is TGTGCCAGCAGACTAACCCTCTCGAATTCACCCCTCCACTTT.

The chain joins TRBV19 to TRBJ1-1; D is perhaps TRBD1 (6 bases). CDR3 length: 13 residues. Germline lookup yields CDR1 LNHDA and CDR2 SQIVND (reference sequence). With 1 base removed from V and 8 bases from J, the gap between germline ends came to 11 bases. Written as DNA, the CDR3 is TGTGCCAGTAGTATAGGGACAGCAAGCGAAGCTTTCTTT. Its translation is CASSIGTASEAFF.

The J gene is TRBJ2-7, the V gene TRBV19; no clear D. Germline V gene data show CDR1 as LNHDA and CDR2 as SQIVND (reference sequence). The CDR3 totals 15 residues. The ends were cut back, 3 bases at V and 0 bases at J, with 12 bases in the middle. CDR3: CASSISDQSSYEQYF. The CDR3 nucleotides are TGTGCCAGTAGTATCAGCGACCAAAGCTCCTACGAGCAGTACTTC.

The V gene is TRBV4-3, the J gene TRBJ2-3; D is possibly TRBD2 (6 bases). CDR1 is LGHNA, CDR2 YSLEER, per germline. The CDR3 spans 16 residues. V lost 0 bases and J lost 6, with 16 bases in between. For the CDR3, the DNA is TGCGCCAGCAGCCAAGAACGGAGGGAGCGGCCCGATACGCAGTATTTT. Protein sequence: CASSQERRERPDTQYF.

V usage is TRBV2 and J usage is TRBJ1-5; D not resolved. This CDR3 region has 17 residues. Trimming stripped 3 bases from V and 2 bases from J, with 17 bases between. CDR1 is SNHLY, CDR2 FYNNEI, per germline. The CDR3 DNA is TGTGCCAGCAGTGATTCCCGGGGTGAGGTAGGCAATCAGCCCCAGCATTTT. Translation: CASSDSRGEVGNQPQHF.

This clone was picked up one time. DNA of the CDR3: TGTGCCAGCAGCCAAGATCCCAGGACAGCCTATGGCTACACCTTC. It specifies CASSQDPRTAYGYTF. V and J are TRBV14 and TRBJ1-2; D is possibly TRBD1 (6 bases). The CDR3 contains 15 residues. V lost 0 bases and J lost 4, with 12 bases in between. Germline-derived CDR1 and CDR2 are SGHDN and FVKESK.